This entry lists 23 T cell receptor beta chains sequenced from one sample in a study of blood T cells in healthy people across ages (dated by TCRdb to 2015 to 2017). The protocol used for the library was 5' RACE. For sequencing, an Illumina HiSeq 2500 was employed. A second about 6 to 11 cycle PCR used a sample-barcoded 5' primer and a J-beta primer mix. Using fastp trimming at Q25 and MiXCR clonotype assembly, TCRdb reanalyzed the public sequencing data and kept in-frame beta chains. Identical CDR3 proteins give one entry, which carries the most common genes and DNA. The sample has 650,000 to 700,000 distinct CDR3 sequences on record, approximately 30% of them singletons. The ten largest clones capture 15% to 19% of the sample. Sequences were obtained from blood. These receptors were collected from a woman older than 75 in good health. Donor details come from another sample of the same person, matched by shared clones.

This clonotype showed up many times. This chain joins TRBV7-2 and TRBJ2-1; 15 nucleotides align to TRBD2. The germline gives CDR1 SGHTA, CDR2 FQGNSA. V gave up 8 bases and J gave up 7 bases; unmatched junction bases: 9. The CDR3 contains 16 residues. The CDR3 loop reads CASRRGGTSGGNEQFF. The CDR3 DNA is TGTGCCAGCCGAAGGGGTGGGACTAGCGGGGGGAATGAGCAGTTCTTC.

This clonotype was counted only a few times. This chain uses TRBV12-3 or TRBV12-4 with TRBJ1-4; D uncertain. The germline V and J ends were trimmed by 8 bases and 0 bases, with 10 bases remaining between them. The CDR3 has 14 amino acids. In DNA, the CDR3 is TGTGCCAGCGGTTCGGCAGCAACTAATGAAAAACTGTTTTTT. Protein sequence: CASGSAATNEKLFF.

This clonotype was observed at least ten times. The rearrangement joins TRBV20-1 to TRBJ2-7; TRBD1 matches 12 bases. Looked up from germline, CDR1 is DFQATT and CDR2 is SNEGSKA (reference sequence). The CDR3 is made up of 15 amino acids. V was pared by 3 bases and J by 4 bases, with 7 bases of the junction left unmatched. The CDR3 DNA is TGCAGTGCTAGGGACCCGGGACAGGGGGCATACGAGCAGTACTTC. Protein product: CSARDPGQGAYEQYF.

This clonotype was counted ten times or more. V usage is TRBV20-1 and J usage is TRBJ2-7; TRBD2 is a possible D gene (6 bases). The V gene lost 5 bases and the J gene lost 2 bases, with 16 bases spanning the gap. Per the germline V gene, CDR1 is DFQATT and CDR2 is SNEGSKA (reference sequence). The CDR3 contains 14 residues. The chain's CDR3 is CSASYGTSTYEQYF. DNA of the CDR3: TGCAGTGCTTCCTATGGGACTTCCACCTACGAGCAGTACTTC.

This clonotype has at least ten counts. The rearrangement uses TRBV3-1 and TRBJ2-7, with 8 positions matching TRBD2. This CDR3 spans 15 amino acids. J was trimmed by 2 bases and V by 1 base; bases with no gene match: 4. In germline, CDR1 is LGHDT, CDR2 YNNKEL (reference sequence). CDR3 coding DNA: TGTGCCAGCAGCCAAGCCCCGGGGGGGCCCTACGAGCAGTACTTC. This sequence encodes CASSQAPGGPYEQYF.

This clonotype was counted between two and nine times. A read error is possible here, since a much larger clone lies one base away. The chain carries TRBV12-3 or TRBV12-4 and TRBJ2-5; 7 positions agree with TRBD1. V trimming: 5 bases; J trimming: 11 bases; junction bases outside the gene matches: 20. The CDR3 is 16 residues long. For the CDR3, the DNA is TGTGCCAGCAGTCAAAGAGACAGGGCAATAGAGAATGAGCAGTACTTC. It yields the protein CASSQRDRAIENEQYF.

This clonotype was recorded a few times. A read error is possible here, since a much larger clone lies one base away. The chain carries TRBV19 and TRBJ2-5, with 10 bases matching TRBD1. The CDR3 extends over 16 amino acids. V was clipped by 0 bases and J by 11 bases; unmatched bases: 12. Germline CDR1 LNHDA, CDR2 SQIVND (reference sequence). In DNA form, the CDR3 reads TGTGCCAGTAGTATAGACCAGAGACAGGGGGCAAGGGAGCAGTACTTC. This translates into CASSIDQRQGAREQYF. Drawing the rest from reference TRBV19 and TRBJ2-5, the complete variable domain is DGGITQSPKYLFRKEGQNVTLSCEQNLNHDAMYWYRQDPGQGLRLIYYSQIVNDFQKGDIAEGYSVSREKKESFPLTVTSAQKNPTAFYLCASSIDQRQGAREQYFGPGTRLLVL.

Many counts were recorded for this clonotype. CDR3 sequence: CASRRESSYEQYF. The CDR3 region has the DNA TGTGCCTCCCGCCGGGAGAGCTCCTACGAGCAGTACTTC. The chain combines TRBV30 with TRBJ2-7; D is perhaps TRBD2 (6 bases). The germline V gene has CDR1 GTSNPN and CDR2 SVGIG (reference sequence). V lost 7 bases to trimming and J lost 0 bases, with 13 bases between them. This CDR3 region has 13 residues. The full variable domain, completed using reference TRBV30 and TRBJ2-7, is SQTIHQWPATLVQPVGSPLSLECTVEGTSNPNLYWYRQAAGRGLQLLFYSVGIGQISSEVPQNLSASRPQDRQFILSSKKLLLSDSGFYLCASRRESSYEQYFGPGTRLTVT.

This clonotype came up a few times. The CDR3 nucleotides read TGTGCCAGCAGTGAATCGACAGCGACGGGATATGGCTACACCTTC. The encoded protein is CASSESTATGYGYTF. This chain uses TRBV6-1 with TRBJ1-2, with D perhaps TRBD1 (5 bases). The V end lost 2 bases, the J end lost 5 bases, and 15 bases lay between the germline ends. This CDR3 region has 15 residues. Germline CDR1 and CDR2: MNHNS and SASEGT.

This clonotype showed up many times. V and J are TRBV18 and TRBJ2-4, with a weak D call TRBD1 (6 bases). Per germline, CDR1 KGHSH and CDR2 LQKENI. The CDR3 totals 16 residues. Trimming took 3 bases from V and 7 from J, leaving 19 bases between them. CDR3 bases: TGTGCCAGCTCACCGTGGACCGTGGGGGCAGAGAACATTCAGTACTTC. Its translation: CASSPWTVGAENIQYF.

This clonotype has ten or more counts. The chain couples TRBV30 to TRBJ1-2; no clear D. This CDR3 is built from 13 residues. The V and J ends lost 3 bases and 8 bases respectively, with 16 bases between them. Germline CDR1 and CDR2: GTSNPN and SVGIG (reference sequence). For the CDR3, the DNA is TGTGCCTGGAGCCAAGGACCTGGGCAGGGCTACACCTTC. This translates into CAWSQGPGQGYTF. Based on the CDR3 plus reference TRBV30 and TRBJ1-2, the full variable domain is SQTIHQWPATLVQPVGSPLSLECTVEGTSNPNLYWYRQAAGRGLQLLFYSVGIGQISSEVPQNLSASRPQDRQFILSSKKLLLSDSGFYLCAWSQGPGQGYTFGSGTRLTVV.

The genes are TRBV9 and TRBJ2-3; 8 nucleotides line up with TRBD1. The V gene's germline CDR1 is SGDLS and CDR2 YYNGEE. The CDR3 totals 14 residues. V lost 0 bases to trimming and J lost 6 bases; unmatched junction nucleotides: 3. The CDR3 sequence: CASSVEQGDDTQYF. In nucleotides, the CDR3 is TGTGCCAGCAGCGTAGAACAGGGGGACGATACGCAGTATTTT.

Points on this clonotype: This CDR3 fails to terminate in the conserved phenylalanine or tryptophan, so it likely reflects a read error. The DNA is left out, because the CDR3 cannot be placed on it with certainty; the CDR3 is given as TCRdb lists it. This chain joins TRBV19 and TRBJ1-2; the tabulated D call, TRBD1, remains unverified against the DNA. Both ends counted, the CDR3 spans 15 residues. The V gene's germline CDR1 is LNHDA and CDR2 SQIVND (reference sequence). The CDR3 loop is CASSIVSGPNYGCTS.

The rearrangement uses TRBV7-2 and TRBJ1-2; no clear D gene. The CDR3 runs 13 residues. CDR1 and CDR2 (germline): SGHTA, FQGNSA. Trimming pared 0 bases from V and 5 bases from J, leaving 7 bases between. In DNA form, the CDR3 reads TGTGCCAGCAGCTTAGCAAGCGGGTATGGCTACACCTTC. Protein product: CASSLASGYGYTF.

The chain joins TRBV4-1 to TRBJ2-7, with 7 bases fitting TRBD1. J was trimmed by 1 base and V by 5 bases; bases with no gene match: 8. Germline CDR1 and CDR2: MGHRA and YSYEKL. The CDR3 length is 15 residues. The chain's CDR3 is CASSFQTGLSYEQYF. CDR3 nucleotides: TGCGCCAGCAGCTTTCAGACAGGGCTATCCTACGAGCAGTACTTC.

This clonotype was seen a few times. A read error may account for a junction end that differs from germline. The J gene is TRBJ1-1, the V gene TRBV7-9, with D maybe TRBD1 (6 bases). Germline-derived CDR1 and CDR2 are SEHNR and FQNEAQ (reference sequence). The CDR3 has 14 amino acids. CDR3 sequence reads: CASSLQGRNTGAFF. CDR3 bases: TGTGCCAGCAGCTTACAGGGGAGGAACACTGGAGCTTTCTTT.

This clonotype showed up just once. One end of the junction fails to match germline, which may point to a read error. The gene calls are TRBV20-1 and TRBJ2-2, with 10 nucleotides matching TRBD1. CDR3 length: 16 residues. Germline lookup yields CDR1 DFQATT and CDR2 SNEGSKA (reference sequence). This CDR3 reads CSARGGQGDWTGERFF. Here the CDR3 DNA reads TGCAGTGCTAGAGGCGGACAGGGGGATTGGACCGGGGAGCGGTTTTTT.

This chain links TRBV20-1 with TRBJ2-7; D unclear. CDR3 length: 10 amino acids. V lost 6 bases and J 4 bases, leaving 7 bases between the germline ends. In germline, CDR1 is DFQATT, CDR2 SNEGSKA (reference sequence). The CDR3 DNA reads TGCAGTGCCCTTCAATACGAGCAGTACGTC. Translated: CSALQYEQYV.

This clonotype was recorded only once. The chain joins TRBV6-5 to TRBJ2-7; D may be TRBD2 (6 bases). The CDR3 covers 15 residues. V was clipped by 4 bases and J by 3 bases, with 16 bases between them. Germline V lookup: CDR1 MNHEY, CDR2 SVGAGI. CDR3 loop: CASSSLLEGNYEQYF. The CDR3 DNA sequence: TGTGCCAGCAGTTCACTTCTGGAGGGTAACTACGAGCAGTACTTC.

There are a few counts of this clonotype. A single base separates this from a much larger clone, so it may be a read error. This rearrangement joins TRBV6-1 to TRBJ1-5; unclear D gene. CDR1 is MNHNS, CDR2 SASEGT, per germline. The V end lost 2 bases, the J end lost 5 bases, and 7 bases lay between the germline ends. The CDR3 sequence is 13 residues long. For the CDR3, the DNA is TGTGCCAGCAGTGAATCCCTCGATCAGCCCCAGCATTTT. This translates into CASSESLDQPQHF.

This clonotype has at least ten counts. The chain is built from TRBV7-9 and TRBJ2-3, with 11 nucleotides matching TRBD2. The V gene end was trimmed by 4 bases and the J gene end by 2 bases; junction bases not matched to a gene: 14. CDR3 length: 19 amino acids. From germline, CDR1 is SEHNR and CDR2 FQNEAQ (reference sequence). CDR3 residues: CASSCEIAGGKCFTDTQYF. The CDR3 region has the DNA TGTGCCAGCAGCTGTGAAATAGCGGGGGGGAAATGTTTCACAGATACGCAGTATTTT.

This clonotype was counted ten times or more. V is TRBV15 and J is TRBJ2-3; possible D gene TRBD1, 6 bases. Deletions cut 4 bases from V and 6 bases from J, with 32 bases between. Germline CDR1 LNHNV, CDR2 YYDKDF (reference sequence). The CDR3 spans 20 residues. The CDR3 region is CATSTPTGPGTTLIGDTQYF. The CDR3 DNA reads as TGTGCCACCAGCACCCCCACTGGGCCAGGGACAACCCTAATTGGGGATACGCAGTATTTT.

With respect to this clonotype: Possible read error: a much larger clone is one base away. The rearrangement uses TRBV6-1 and TRBJ2-1; tentative D call: TRBD1 (6 bases). This CDR3 contains 15 residues. Germline CDR1 and CDR2: MNHNS and SASEGT. As DNA, the CDR3 is TGTACCAGCAGCCACAGGGAGAACTCCTACAATGAGCAGTTCTTC. Translating it yields CTSSHRENSYNEQFF.